A selection of T cell receptor beta chains follows, all from one sample in a study of T cells in Graves' hyperthyroidism and ophthalmopathy. MiXCR, run by TCRdb on the multiplex PCR reads, gives a single entry per CDR3 protein. In the table there are hundreds of thousands of distinct CDR3 sequences, over 15% of which are singletons. The specimen sequenced was blood. The receptor set was obtained from a woman aged 18-29 years with Graves' hyperthyroidism. Both conserved end residues are part of each CDR3. D genes are given only for firm matches. Size is omitted from some rows. Given values are once, few, many or a class for expanded clones.

j_call	d_call	clone_size	v_call	cdr3_aa	cdr3_nt
TRBJ1-1	.	many	TRBV11-3	CASSFQNTEAFF	TGTGCCAGCAGCTTCCAGAACACTGAAGCTTTCTTT
TRBJ2-1	.	few	TRBV6-4	CASSDSPAPQTVNEQFF	TGTGCCAGCAGTGACTCCCCTGCCCCCCAGACAGTCAATGAGCAGTTCTTC
TRBJ2-7	TRBD2	.	TRBV7-2	CASSLASGSEYEQYF	TGTGCCAGCAGCTTAGCTAGCGGGAGCGAGTACGAGCAGTACTTC
TRBJ1-2	.	.	TRBV7-2	CASSQTPRGYGYTF	TGTGCCAGCAGCCAGACCCCCCGGGGCTATGGCTACACCTTC
TRBJ1-6	.	.	TRBV15	CATSRTGTYNSPLHF	TGTGCCACCAGCAGAACAGGGACCTATAATTCACCCCTCCACTTT
TRBJ2-7	TRBD1	.	TRBV20-1	CSARGDRETYEQYF	TGCAGTGCTAGAGGGGACAGGGAGACCTACGAGCAGTACTTC
TRBJ2-2	.	.	TRBV10-1	CASRKSRNTGELFF	TGCGCCAGCAGAAAGAGTCGGAACACCGGGGAGCTGTTTTTT
TRBJ1-2	.	.	TRBV29-1	CSVQDRRYGYTF	TGCAGCGTCCAAGACAGGAGATATGGCTACACCTTC
TRBJ1-3	.	many	TRBV12-3/TRBV12-4	CASSLSFISGNTIYF	TGTGCCAGCAGTCTCTCCTTTATCTCTGGAAACACCATATATTTT
TRBJ2-2	TRBD1	.	TRBV6-4	CATSDRGTGELFF	TGTGCCACCTCGGACAGGGGCACCGGGGAGCTGTTTTTT
TRBJ1-1	.	many	TRBV20-1	CSAIKQVGHTEAFF	TGCAGTGCTATCAAACAGGTTGGCCACACTGAAGCTTTCTTT
TRBJ1-1	.	many	TRBV20-1	CSSMGEPGRTEAFF	TGCAGTAGCATGGGAGAGCCGGGGAGGACTGAAGCTTTCTTT
TRBJ2-7	.	.	TRBV15	CATSRDRGRNEQYF	TGTGCCACCAGCAGAGACAGGGGGAGGAACGAGCAGTACTTC
TRBJ2-6	.	few	TRBV2	CASWGASGANVLTF	TGTGCCAGCTGGGGCGCTTCTGGGGCCAACGTCCTGACTTTC
TRBJ2-7	TRBD1	many	TRBV20-1	CSARDRPSYEQYF	TGCAGTGCTAGGGACAGGCCTTCCTACGAGCAGTACTTC
TRBJ2-1	.	.	TRBV13	CASSPRTLWGNEQFF	TGTGCCAGCAGCCCGAGGACTCTTTGGGGAAATGAGCAGTTCTTC
TRBJ1-3	.	.	TRBV19	CASSMVISGNTIYF	TGTGCCAGTAGTATGGTCATCTCTGGAAACACCATATATTTT
TRBJ2-7	.	many	TRBV3-1	CASRRHYEQYF	TGTGCCAGCAGGAGACACTACGAGCAGTACTTC
TRBJ1-3	.	.	TRBV27	CASSPSLGSGNTIYF	TGTGCCAGCAGTCCATCTTTAGGGTCCGGAAACACCATATATTTT
TRBJ1-2	TRBD1	few	TRBV4-3	CASSQVGQQGGFGAYGYTF	TGCGCCAGCAGCCAAGTAGGACAGCAAGGGGGCTTTGGAGCCTATGGCTACACCTTC
TRBJ2-7	TRBD1	few	TRBV15	CATSRPGTGPAGNYEQYF	TGTGCCACCAGCAGGCCTGGGACAGGGCCCGCGGGGAACTACGAGCAGTACTTC
TRBJ2-1	.	.	TRBV25-1	CASSEELASYNEQFF	TGTGCCAGCAGTGAAGAGCTTGCTTCCTACAATGAGCAGTTCTTC
TRBJ1-3	TRBD1	few	TRBV10-3	CAVGRDSSGNTIYF	TGTGCCGTGGGGAGGGACAGCTCTGGAAACACCATATATTTT
TRBJ1-1	.	few	TRBV13	CASSRQKPSEAFF	TGTGCCAGCAGCCGACAGAAACCTTCGGAAGCTTTCTTT
TRBJ1-1	.	.	TRBV19	CASSIWKNTEAFF	TGTGCCAGTAGTATTTGGAAGAACACTGAAGCTTTCTTT
TRBJ1-2	.	.	TRBV28	CASSLSPDISYGYTF	TGTGCCAGCAGTTTATCCCCGGACATCTCCTATGGCTACACCTTC
TRBJ1-1	.	many	TRBV12-3/TRBV12-4	CASSLQGTEAFF	TGTGCCAGCAGCCTGCAGGGGACTGAAGCTTTCTTT
TRBJ2-7	TRBD1	once	TRBV27	CASSNRGLYYEQCF	TGTGCCAGCAGTAACAGGGGGTTATACTACGAGCAGTGCTTC
TRBJ1-1	TRBD1	.	TRBV4-1	CASSQGRGRREAFF	TGCGCCAGCAGCCAAGGCAGGGGGCGAAGGGAGGCTTTCTTT
TRBJ1-2	.	.	TRBV20-1	CSARSNRGGDYGYTF	TGCAGTGCTAGATCGAACCGAGGGGGGGACTATGGCTACACCTTC
TRBJ1-4	.	few	TRBV4-3	CASSQEYPTGHRDEKLFF	TGCGCCAGCAGCCAAGAGTACCCCACAGGTCACCGGGATGAAAAACTGTTTTTT
TRBJ2-2	TRBD1	few	TRBV6-1	CAGRQGITGELFF	TGTGCCGGTAGACAGGGGATAACCGGGGAGCTGTTTTTT
TRBJ1-2	.	few	TRBV10-3	CAIRAGSTREGGYGYTF	TGTGCCATCCGCGCGGGGTCCACAAGGGAAGGAGGGTATGGCTACACCTTC
TRBJ1-5	.	many	TRBV2	CASRGQTYQPQHF	TGTGCCAGCAGAGGGCAGACTTATCAGCCCCAGCATTTT
TRBJ2-2	.	once	TRBV7-9	CASGLDSSTGELFF	TGTGCCAGCGGCTTAGACTCCTCCACCGGGGAGCTGTTTTTT
TRBJ1-1	TRBD1	many	TRBV27	CASTGQGAGEAFF	TGTGCCAGCACAGGACAGGGGGCGGGTGAAGCTTTCTTT
TRBJ2-1	.	many	TRBV6-1	CASSEWGESRPYNEQFF	TGTGCCAGCAGTGAATGGGGGGAGAGCAGGCCCTACAATGAGCAGTTCTTC
TRBJ2-5	.	many	TRBV7-3	CASSPNRDSQETQYF	TGTGCCAGCAGCCCAAACCGGGACTCTCAAGAGACCCAGTACTTC
TRBJ2-2	TRBD1	few	TRBV7-9	CASSLFQGTGTGELFF	TGTGCCAGCAGCTTATTTCAGGGGACAGGCACCGGGGAGCTGTTTTTT
TRBJ2-3	TRBD2	few	TRBV20-1	CSAGIPREGTDTQYF	TGCAGTGCTGGTATCCCCAGGGAGGGGACAGATACGCAGTATTTT
TRBJ2-1	.	.	TRBV6-1	CATARPSGNSNEQFF	TGTGCCACGGCCCGTCCCTCCGGGAACAGCAATGAGCAGTTCTTC
TRBJ1-3	.	few	TRBV7-9	CASSPGGNSGNTIYF	TGTGCCAGCAGTCCTGGGGGGAACTCTGGAAACACCATATATTTT
TRBJ1-1	.	.	TRBV29-1	CSAVGGRAPMNTEAFF	TGCAGCGCAGTAGGGGGGAGGGCTCCCATGAACACTGAAGCTTTCTTT
TRBJ1-1	TRBD1	many	TRBV5-1	CASSLAWDRGAFF	TGCGCCAGCAGCTTGGCTTGGGACAGGGGTGCTTTCTTT
TRBJ2-1	TRBD2	many	TRBV20-1	CSARTWTSGGLDEQFF	TGCAGTGCTAGAACCTGGACTAGCGGGGGGCTGGATGAGCAGTTCTTC
TRBJ1-3	.	few	TRBV9	CASSATRQVSGNTIYF	TGTGCCAGCAGCGCGACCAGGCAGGTCTCTGGAAACACCATATATTTT
TRBJ2-5	.	few	TRBV5-1	CASHERTGISETQYF	TGCGCCAGCCATGAACGAACAGGGATTTCAGAGACCCAGTACTTC
TRBJ2-2	TRBD1	.	TRBV28	CASSLYRGDGELFF	TGTGCCAGCAGTTTATACAGGGGGGACGGGGAGCTGTTTTTT
TRBJ1-5	.	many	TRBV2	CANSTQGGQHF	TGTGCCAACAGCACACAGGGTGGCCAGCATTTT
TRBJ2-1	.	many	TRBV28	CASSPNGYRQFF	TGTGCCAGCAGTCCAAACGGGTATAGGCAGTTCTTC
TRBJ1-2	.	few	TRBV29-1	CSSEDQGNYGYTF	TGCAGCTCCGAGGATCAGGGTAACTATGGCTACACCTTC
TRBJ2-7	.	many	TRBV5-8	CASSRTGTFVGEQYF	TGTGCCAGCAGTCGTACAGGGACCTTTGTTGGCGAGCAGTACTTC
TRBJ2-2	TRBD2	.	TRBV7-9	CASSPGLAENTGELFF	TGTGCCAGCAGCCCGGGACTAGCGGAAAACACCGGGGAGCTGTTTTTT
TRBJ1-1	TRBD1	many	TRBV2	CASIEMGQEDTEAFF	TGTGCCAGCATCGAGATGGGACAGGAGGACACTGAAGCTTTCTTT
TRBJ2-1	.	few	TRBV24-1	CATSDGRVNNEQFF	TGTGCCACCAGTGATGGACGGGTTAACAATGAGCAGTTCTTC
TRBJ1-3	.	few	TRBV29-1	CSVGYTGGNTIYF	TGCAGCGTCGGATACACGGGGGGAAACACCATATATTTT
TRBJ2-2	.	.	TRBV4-3	CASSQAFRGWEWTRPNTGELFF	TGCGCCAGCAGCCAAGCCTTTAGAGGCTGGGAATGGACACGGCCGAACACCGGGGAGCTGTTTTTT
TRBJ2-1	.	.	TRBV5-1	CASSFLGKGYNEQFF	TGCGCCAGCAGCTTTTTAGGGAAAGGTTACAATGAGCAGTTCTTC